One and the same sample provided the 13 T cell receptor beta chains below, sequenced in a study of shared clonotypes between healthy human individuals. Profiled with immunoSEQ multiplex PCR; TCRdb holds only in-frame clones, not every one. The table records around 2.5 million clones, roughly 93% of them present only once. The sequenced sample was naive CD4+ T cells from PBMCs. Subset in this sample: CD45RA+ positively selected. The receptors shown here come from a man aged 18 to 30 in good health. Some clones in this sample may be carry-over from other donors' samples.

The J gene is TRBJ1-1, the V gene TRBV27; D is possibly TRBD1 (6 bases). Germline assignment: CDR1 MNHEY and CDR2 SMNVEV (reference sequence). V lost 1 base and J lost 3, with 12 bases in between. The CDR3 length is 15 residues. As DNA, the CDR3 is TGTGCCAGCAGTTTATGGGGGGCAGAGGACACTGAAGCTTTCTTT. Translating gives CASSLWGAEDTEAFF.

This chain links TRBV30 with TRBJ2-7; no reliable D call. There are 11 residues in the CDR3. Trimming stripped 8 bases from V and 2 bases from J, with 10 bases between. Germline CDR1 reads GTSNPN; CDR2 reads SVGIG (reference sequence). CDR3: CAGSVAYEQYF. CDR3 DNA sequence: TGTGCCGGTAGTGTGGCCTACGAGCAGTACTTC.

The V gene is TRBV10-3, the J gene TRBJ2-5, with 11 nucleotides matching TRBD2. CDR3 length: 17 residues. V shed 10 bases and J 1 base; nucleotides not matched to a gene: 14. CDR1 and CDR2 from the germline V gene are ENHRY and SYGVKD. The chain's CDR3 is CATGLGLLAGGQETQYF. The CDR3 DNA reads TGTGCCACCGGATTAGGTCTGCTAGCGGGAGGCCAAGAGACCCAGTACTTC.

Points on this clone: Its ends do not fully match the called genes, so a read error is possible. The V gene is TRBV9, the J gene TRBJ1-3; no firm D call. Germline CDR1 is SGDLS and CDR2 is YYNGEE. The CDR3 covers 13 residues. The DNA for the CDR3 is TGTGCCAGCAGCGCCTCGGCGGGGAGACGGACTCATTTT. This sequence encodes CASSASAGRRTHF. The full variable domain, its missing parts supplied by reference TRBV9 and TRBJ1-3, is DSGVTQTPKHLITATGQRVTLRCSPRSGDLSVYWYQQSLDQGLQFLIQYYNGEERAKGNILERFSAQQFPDLHSELNLSSLELGDSALYFCASSASAGRRTHFGEGSWLTVV.

The genes are TRBV30 and TRBJ2-3; D is undetermined. The germline V and J ends were trimmed by 2 bases and 4 bases, with 10 bases remaining between them. This CDR3 comprises 13 residues. Germline V lookup: CDR1 GTSNPN, CDR2 SVGIG (reference sequence). CDR3 DNA sequence: TGTGCCTGGAGTCCTCTCGGCCCAGATACGCAGTATTTT. Its translation: CAWSPLGPDTQYF.

Points on this clone: The sample holds other DNA sequences that translate to the same CDR3. The chain employs TRBV28 and TRBJ2-1, with 8 bases fitting TRBD1. The trim removed 6 bases at V and 4 bases at J, leaving 5 bases unmatched. The CDR3 consists of 14 residues. Germline CDR1 MDHEN, CDR2 SYDVKM. CDR3 loop: CASSLGTGYNEQFF. In DNA form, the CDR3 reads TGTGCCAGCAGCCTAGGGACAGGATACAATGAGCAGTTCTTC.

V gene TRBV6-5 combines with J gene TRBJ2-3; D is perhaps TRBD2 (6 bases). Germline V gene lookup returns CDR1 MNHEY and CDR2 SVGAGI. CDR3 size: 13 residues. V was shortened by 4 bases and J by 10 bases, with 15 bases between the two germline ends. Here the CDR3 DNA reads TGTGCCAGCAGTTCCCCCGGGACTGAAGCGCAGTATTTT. Its translation is CASSSPGTEAQYF.

The chain employs TRBV30 and TRBJ1-2; D is unresolved. Germline V CDR1 and CDR2: GTSNPN, SVGIG (reference sequence). V lost 2 bases to trimming and J lost 8 bases, with 12 bases between them. The CDR3 has 12 residues. CDR3 bases: TGTGCCTGGAGTCCGAACTGGTGGGGCTACACCTTC. It encodes CAWSPNWWGYTF.

This chain connects TRBV4-2 to TRBJ2-2; 13 nucleotides match TRBD2. The CDR3 spans 18 residues. Germline V gene data show CDR1 as LGHNA and CDR2 as YNFKEQ. V lost 5 bases, J lost 2 bases, and 8 bases stayed unmatched. CDR3 in amino acids: CASSETGTSGINTGELFF. DNA for the CDR3: TGTGCCAGCAGCGAAACCGGGACTAGCGGGATAAACACCGGGGAGCTGTTTTTT.

This clone was observed once. This chain uses TRBV19 with TRBJ1-2, with 7 bases aligning to TRBD1. CDR3 size: 14 residues. V gave up 6 bases and J gave up 4 bases; unmatched junction bases: 8. Germline V gives CDR1 LNHDA, CDR2 SQIVND (reference sequence). The CDR3 protein is CASRYPGQLYGYTF. CDR3 DNA: TGTGCCAGTAGGTACCCGGGACAGCTCTATGGCTACACCTTC.

The chain has TRBV27 and TRBJ1-4; no clear D. The V end lost 5 bases, the J end lost 0 bases, and 10 bases lay between the germline ends. Germline assignment: CDR1 MNHEY and CDR2 SMNVEV (reference sequence). The CDR3 spans 15 residues. CDR3 nucleotide sequence: TGTGCCAGCAGTGCGCGAGTGGCAACTAATGAAAAACTGTTTTTT. It is translated as CASSARVATNEKLFF.

The rearrangement uses TRBV2 and TRBJ2-3; D unresolved. There are 14 residues in the CDR3. Germline V gene sequence: CDR1 SNHLY, CDR2 FYNNEI. V was shortened by 4 bases and J by 2 bases, with 10 bases between the two germline ends. CDR3 protein: CASSAGQITDTQYF. CDR3 sequence (DNA): TGTGCCAGCAGTGCGGGCCAGATCACAGATACGCAGTATTTT.

This clone was seen a single time. The genes are TRBV30 and TRBJ2-7; D may be TRBD1 or TRBD2 (6 bases each). V was pared by 1 base and J by 2 bases, with 12 bases between. The CDR3 is made up of 14 amino acids. CDR1 and CDR2 from the germline V gene are GTSNPN and SVGIG (reference sequence). The CDR3 nucleotides are TGTGCCTGGAGTGGGGGGGCAACGGCCTACGAGCAGTACTTC. Translating gives CAWSGGATAYEQYF.